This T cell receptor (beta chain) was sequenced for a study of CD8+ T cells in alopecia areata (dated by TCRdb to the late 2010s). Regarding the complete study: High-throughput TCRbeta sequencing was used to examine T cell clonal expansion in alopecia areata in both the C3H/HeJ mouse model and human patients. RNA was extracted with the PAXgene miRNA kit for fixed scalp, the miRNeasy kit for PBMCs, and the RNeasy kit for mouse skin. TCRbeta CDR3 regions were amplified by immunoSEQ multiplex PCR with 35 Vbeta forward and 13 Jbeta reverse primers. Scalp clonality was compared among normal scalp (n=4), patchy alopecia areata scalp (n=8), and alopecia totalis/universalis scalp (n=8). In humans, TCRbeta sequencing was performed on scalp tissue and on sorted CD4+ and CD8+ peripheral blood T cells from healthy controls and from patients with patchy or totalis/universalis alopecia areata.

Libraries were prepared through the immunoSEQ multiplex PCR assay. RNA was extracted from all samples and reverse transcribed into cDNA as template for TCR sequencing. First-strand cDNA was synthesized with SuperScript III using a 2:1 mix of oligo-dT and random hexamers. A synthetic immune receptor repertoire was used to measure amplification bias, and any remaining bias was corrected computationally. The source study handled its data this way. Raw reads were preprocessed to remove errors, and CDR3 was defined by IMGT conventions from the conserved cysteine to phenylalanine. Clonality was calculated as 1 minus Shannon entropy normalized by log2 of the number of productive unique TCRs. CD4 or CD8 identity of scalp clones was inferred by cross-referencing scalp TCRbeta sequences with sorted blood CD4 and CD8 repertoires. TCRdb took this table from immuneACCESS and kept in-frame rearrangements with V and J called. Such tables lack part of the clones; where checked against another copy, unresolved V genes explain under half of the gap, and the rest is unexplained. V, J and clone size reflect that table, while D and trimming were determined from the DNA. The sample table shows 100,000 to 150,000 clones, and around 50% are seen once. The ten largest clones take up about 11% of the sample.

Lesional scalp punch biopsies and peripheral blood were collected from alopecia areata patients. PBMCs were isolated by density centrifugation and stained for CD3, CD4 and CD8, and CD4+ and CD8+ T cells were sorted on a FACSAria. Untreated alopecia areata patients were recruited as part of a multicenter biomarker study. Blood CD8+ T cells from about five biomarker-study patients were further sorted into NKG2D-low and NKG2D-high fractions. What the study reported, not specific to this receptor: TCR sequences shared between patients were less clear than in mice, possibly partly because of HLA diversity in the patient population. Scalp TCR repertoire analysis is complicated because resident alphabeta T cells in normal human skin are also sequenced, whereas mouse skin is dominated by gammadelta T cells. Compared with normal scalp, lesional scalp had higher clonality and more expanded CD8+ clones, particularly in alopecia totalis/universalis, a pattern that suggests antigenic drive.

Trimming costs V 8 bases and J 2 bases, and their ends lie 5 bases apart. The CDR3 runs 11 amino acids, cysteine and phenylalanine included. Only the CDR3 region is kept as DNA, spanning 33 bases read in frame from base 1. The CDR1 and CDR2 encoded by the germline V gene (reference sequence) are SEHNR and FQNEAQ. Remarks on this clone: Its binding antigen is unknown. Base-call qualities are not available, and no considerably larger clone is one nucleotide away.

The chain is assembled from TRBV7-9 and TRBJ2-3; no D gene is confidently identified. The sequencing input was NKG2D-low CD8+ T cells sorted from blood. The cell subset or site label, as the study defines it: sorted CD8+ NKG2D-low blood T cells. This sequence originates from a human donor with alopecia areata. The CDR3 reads CASSSTDTQYF. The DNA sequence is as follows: TGTGCCAGCTCCTCCACAGATACGCAGTATTTT. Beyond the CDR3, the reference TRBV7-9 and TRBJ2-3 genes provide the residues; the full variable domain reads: DTGVSQNPRHKITKRGQNVTFRCDPISEHNRLYWYRQTLGQGPEFLTYFQNEAQLEKSRLLSDRFSAERPKGSFSTLEIQRTEQGDSAMYLCASSSTDTQYFGPGTRLTVL.